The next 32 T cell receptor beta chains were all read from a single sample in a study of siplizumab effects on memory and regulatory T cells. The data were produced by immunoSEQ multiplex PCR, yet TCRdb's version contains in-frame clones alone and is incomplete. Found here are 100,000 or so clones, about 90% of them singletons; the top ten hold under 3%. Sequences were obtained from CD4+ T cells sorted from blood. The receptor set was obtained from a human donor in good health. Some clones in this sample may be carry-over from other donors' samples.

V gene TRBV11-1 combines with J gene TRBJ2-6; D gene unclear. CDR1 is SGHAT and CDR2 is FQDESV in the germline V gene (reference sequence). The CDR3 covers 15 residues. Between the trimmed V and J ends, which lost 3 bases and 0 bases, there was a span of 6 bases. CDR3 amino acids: CASSLVFSGANVLTF. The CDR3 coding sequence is TGTGCCAGCAGCTTGGTGTTCTCTGGGGCCAACGTCCTGACTTTC.

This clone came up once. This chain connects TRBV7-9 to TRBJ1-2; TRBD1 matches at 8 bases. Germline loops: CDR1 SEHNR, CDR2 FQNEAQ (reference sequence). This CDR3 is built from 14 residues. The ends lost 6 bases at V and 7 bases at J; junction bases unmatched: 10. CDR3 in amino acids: CASRPTGALSGYTF. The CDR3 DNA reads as TGTGCCAGCAGACCGACAGGGGCGCTGAGTGGCTACACCTTC.

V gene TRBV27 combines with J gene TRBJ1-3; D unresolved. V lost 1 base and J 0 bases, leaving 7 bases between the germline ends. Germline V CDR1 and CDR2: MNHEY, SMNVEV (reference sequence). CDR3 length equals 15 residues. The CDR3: CASSLYGVSGNTIYF. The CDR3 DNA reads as TGTGCCAGCAGTTTATACGGGGTCTCTGGAAACACCATATATTTT.

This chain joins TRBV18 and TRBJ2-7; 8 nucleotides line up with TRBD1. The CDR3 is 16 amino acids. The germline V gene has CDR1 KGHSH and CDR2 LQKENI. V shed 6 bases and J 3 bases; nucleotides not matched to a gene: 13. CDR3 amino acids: CASSLDAGTGLYEQYF. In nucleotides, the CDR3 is TGTGCCAGCTCGCTCGATGCCGGGACAGGTCTCTACGAGCAGTACTTC.

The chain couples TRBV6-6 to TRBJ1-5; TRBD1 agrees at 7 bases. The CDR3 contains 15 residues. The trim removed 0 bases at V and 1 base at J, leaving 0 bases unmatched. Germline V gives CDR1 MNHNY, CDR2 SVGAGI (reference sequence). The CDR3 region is CASSYSGQSNQPQHF. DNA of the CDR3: TGTGCCAGCAGTTACTCGGGACAGAGCAATCAGCCCCAGCATTTT.

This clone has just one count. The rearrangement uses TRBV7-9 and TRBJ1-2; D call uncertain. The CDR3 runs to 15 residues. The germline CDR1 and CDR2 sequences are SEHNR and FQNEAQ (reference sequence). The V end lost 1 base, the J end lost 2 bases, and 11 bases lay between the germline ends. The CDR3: CASSLGLGPNYGYTF. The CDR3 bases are TGTGCCAGCAGCTTAGGACTCGGACCCAACTATGGCTACACCTTC.

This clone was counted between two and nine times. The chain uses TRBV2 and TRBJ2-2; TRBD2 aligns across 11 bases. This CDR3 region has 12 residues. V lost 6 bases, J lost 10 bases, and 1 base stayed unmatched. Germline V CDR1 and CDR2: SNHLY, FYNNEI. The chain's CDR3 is CASRTSGKELFF. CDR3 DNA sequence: TGTGCCAGCAGGACTAGCGGGAAGGAGCTGTTTTTT.

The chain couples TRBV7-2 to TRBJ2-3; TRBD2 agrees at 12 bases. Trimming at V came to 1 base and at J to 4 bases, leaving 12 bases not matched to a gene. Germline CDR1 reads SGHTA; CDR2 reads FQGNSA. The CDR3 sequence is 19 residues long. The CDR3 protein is CASSLVPSGRGGGPDTQYF. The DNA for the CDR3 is TGTGCCAGCAGCTTAGTTCCTAGCGGGAGGGGAGGGGGGCCAGATACGCAGTATTTT.

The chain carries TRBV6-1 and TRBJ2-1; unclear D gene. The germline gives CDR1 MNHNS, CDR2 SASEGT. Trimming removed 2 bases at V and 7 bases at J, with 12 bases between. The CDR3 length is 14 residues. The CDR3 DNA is TGTGCCAGCAGTGAATCTGGGGATGTTAATGAGCAGTTCTTC. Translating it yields CASSESGDVNEQFF.

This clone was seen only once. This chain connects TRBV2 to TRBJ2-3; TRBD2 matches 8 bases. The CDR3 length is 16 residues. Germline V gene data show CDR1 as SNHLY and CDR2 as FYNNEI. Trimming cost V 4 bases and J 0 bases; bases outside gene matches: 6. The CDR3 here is CASSVGAGESTDTQYF. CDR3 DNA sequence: TGTGCCAGCAGTGTTGGAGCGGGAGAAAGCACAGATACGCAGTATTTT.

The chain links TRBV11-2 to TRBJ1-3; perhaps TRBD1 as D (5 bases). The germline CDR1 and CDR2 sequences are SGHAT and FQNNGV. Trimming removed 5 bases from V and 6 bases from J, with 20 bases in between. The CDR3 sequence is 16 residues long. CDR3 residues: CASSDRQLTGKNTIYF. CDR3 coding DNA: TGTGCCAGCAGCGATCGACAGCTTACTGGAAAAAACACCATATATTTT.

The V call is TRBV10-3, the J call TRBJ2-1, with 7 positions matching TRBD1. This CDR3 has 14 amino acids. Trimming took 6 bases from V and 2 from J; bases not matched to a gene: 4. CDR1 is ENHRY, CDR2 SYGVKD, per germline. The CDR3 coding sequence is TGTGCCATCAGGGACGGGACAGCCTACAATGAGCAGTTCTTC. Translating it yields CAIRDGTAYNEQFF.

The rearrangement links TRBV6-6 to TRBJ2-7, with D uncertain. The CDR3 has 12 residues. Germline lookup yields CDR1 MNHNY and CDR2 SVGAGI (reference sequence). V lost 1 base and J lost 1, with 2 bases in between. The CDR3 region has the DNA TGTGCCAGCAGTTACTGGTCCTACGAGCAGTACTTC. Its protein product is CASSYWSYEQYF.

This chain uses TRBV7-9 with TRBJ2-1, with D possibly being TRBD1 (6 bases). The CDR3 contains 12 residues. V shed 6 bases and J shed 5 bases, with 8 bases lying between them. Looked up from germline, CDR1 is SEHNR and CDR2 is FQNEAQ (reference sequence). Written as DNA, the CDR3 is TGTGCCAGCAGTCGGACAGACAATGAGCAGTTCTTC. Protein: CASSRTDNEQFF. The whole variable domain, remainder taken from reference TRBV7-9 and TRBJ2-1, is DTGVSQNPRHKITKRGQNVTFRCDPISEHNRLYWYRQTLGQGPEFLTYFQNEAQLEKSRLLSDRFSAERPKGSFSTLEIQRTEQGDSAMYLCASSRTDNEQFFGPGTRLTVL.

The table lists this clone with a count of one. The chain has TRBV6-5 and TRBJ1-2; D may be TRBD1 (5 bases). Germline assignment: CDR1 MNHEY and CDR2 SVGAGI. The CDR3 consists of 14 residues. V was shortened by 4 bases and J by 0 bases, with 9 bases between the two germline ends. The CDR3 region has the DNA TGTGCCAGCAGTTTGGGCAGGGCTAACTATGGCTACACCTTC. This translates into CASSLGRANYGYTF.

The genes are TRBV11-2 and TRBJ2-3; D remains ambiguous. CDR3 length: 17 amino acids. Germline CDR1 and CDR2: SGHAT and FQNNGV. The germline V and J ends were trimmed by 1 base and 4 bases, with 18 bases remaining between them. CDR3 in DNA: TGTGCCAGCAGCTTAGGCCTTCGGGTGCAGTCGGCAGATACGCAGTATTTT. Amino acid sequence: CASSLGLRVQSADTQYF.

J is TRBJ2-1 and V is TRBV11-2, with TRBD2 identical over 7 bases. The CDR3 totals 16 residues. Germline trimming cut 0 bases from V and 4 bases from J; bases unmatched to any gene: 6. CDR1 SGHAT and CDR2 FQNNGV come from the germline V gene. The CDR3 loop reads CASSLEATSQYNEQFF. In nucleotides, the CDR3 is TGTGCCAGCAGCTTAGAGGCGACTAGCCAATACAATGAGCAGTTCTTC. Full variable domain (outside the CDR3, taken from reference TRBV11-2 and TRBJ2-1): EAGVAQSPRYKIIEKRQSVAFWCNPISGHATLYWYQQILGQGPKLLIQFQNNGVVDDSQLPKDRFSAERLKGVDSTLKIQPAKLEDSAVYLCASSLEATSQYNEQFFGPGTRLTVL.

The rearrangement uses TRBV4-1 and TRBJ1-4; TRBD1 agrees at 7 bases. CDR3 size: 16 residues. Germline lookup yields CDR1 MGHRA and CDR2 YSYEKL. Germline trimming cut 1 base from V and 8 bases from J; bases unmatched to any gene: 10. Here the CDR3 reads CASSQAGGEGAEKLFF. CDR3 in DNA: TGCGCCAGCAGCCAAGCGGGAGGGGAGGGGGCCGAAAAACTGTTTTTT.

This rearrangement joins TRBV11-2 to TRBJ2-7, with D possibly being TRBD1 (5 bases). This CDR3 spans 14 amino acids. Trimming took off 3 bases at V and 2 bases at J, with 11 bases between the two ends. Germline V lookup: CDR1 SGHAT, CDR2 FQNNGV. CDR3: CASSFGSRAYEQYF. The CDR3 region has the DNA TGTGCCAGCAGCTTTGGGTCCAGGGCCTACGAGCAGTACTTC.

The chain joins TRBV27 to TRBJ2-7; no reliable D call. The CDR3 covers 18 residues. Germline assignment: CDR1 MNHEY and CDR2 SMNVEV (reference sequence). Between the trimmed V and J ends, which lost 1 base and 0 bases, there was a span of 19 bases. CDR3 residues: CASSLLVSFRKSSYEQYF. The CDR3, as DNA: TGTGCCAGCAGTTTATTGGTTAGCTTTAGGAAGAGCTCCTACGAGCAGTACTTC.

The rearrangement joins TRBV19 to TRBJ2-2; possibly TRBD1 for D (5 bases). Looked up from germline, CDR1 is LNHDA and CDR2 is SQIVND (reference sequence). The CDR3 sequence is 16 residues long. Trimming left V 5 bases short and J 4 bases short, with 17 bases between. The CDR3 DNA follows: TGTGCCAGTAGTGGGGAAATCAGGGTGAGCACCGGGGAGCTGTTTTTT. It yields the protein CASSGEIRVSTGELFF.

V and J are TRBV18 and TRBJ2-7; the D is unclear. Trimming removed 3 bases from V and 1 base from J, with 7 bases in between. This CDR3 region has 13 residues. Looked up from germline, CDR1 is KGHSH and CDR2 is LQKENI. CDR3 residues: CASSPAPSYEQYF. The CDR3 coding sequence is TGTGCCAGCTCACCCGCTCCGTCCTACGAGCAGTACTTC.

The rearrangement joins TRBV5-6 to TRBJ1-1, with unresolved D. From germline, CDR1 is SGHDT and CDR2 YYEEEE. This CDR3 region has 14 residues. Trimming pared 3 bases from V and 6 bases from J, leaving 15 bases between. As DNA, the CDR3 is TGTGCCAGCAGCTGGCGGGCCCCGAGGGCTGAAGCTTTCTTT. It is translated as CASSWRAPRAEAFF.

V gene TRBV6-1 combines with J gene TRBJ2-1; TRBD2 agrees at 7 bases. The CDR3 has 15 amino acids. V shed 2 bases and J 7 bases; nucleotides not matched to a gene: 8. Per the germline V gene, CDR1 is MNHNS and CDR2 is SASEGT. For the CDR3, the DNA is TGTGCCAGCAGTGAACAGAGCGGGATTCAGAATGAGCAGTTCTTC. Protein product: CASSEQSGIQNEQFF.

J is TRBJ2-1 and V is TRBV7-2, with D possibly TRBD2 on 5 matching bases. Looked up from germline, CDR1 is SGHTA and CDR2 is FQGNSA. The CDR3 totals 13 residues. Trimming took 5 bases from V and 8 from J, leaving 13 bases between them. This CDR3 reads CASSDTRADEQFF. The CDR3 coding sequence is TGTGCCAGCAGCGACACTAGGGCCGATGAGCAGTTCTTC.

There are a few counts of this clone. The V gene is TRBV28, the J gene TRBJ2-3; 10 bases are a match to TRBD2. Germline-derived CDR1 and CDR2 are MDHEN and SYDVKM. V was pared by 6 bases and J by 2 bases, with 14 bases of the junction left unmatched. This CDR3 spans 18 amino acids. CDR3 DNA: TGTGCCAGCAGCTCCCCTTTCGGCACTAGCGGGGACACAGATACGCAGTATTTT. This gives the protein CASSSPFGTSGDTDTQYF.

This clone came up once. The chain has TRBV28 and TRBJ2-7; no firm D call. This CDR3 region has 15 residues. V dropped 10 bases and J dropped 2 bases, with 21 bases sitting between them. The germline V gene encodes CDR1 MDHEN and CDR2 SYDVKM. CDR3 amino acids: CATNGQVRHTYEQYF. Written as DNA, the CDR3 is TGTGCCACCAACGGGCAGGTTAGGCATACCTACGAGCAGTACTTC.

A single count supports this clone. The CDR3 bases are TGTGCCAGCAACTCCCCCGGGACAGGCTCCTACGAGCAGTACTTC. Translated, it gives CASNSPGTGSYEQYF. The chain couples TRBV28 to TRBJ2-7, with 8 positions matching TRBD1. V lost 7 bases to trimming and J lost 0 bases; unmatched junction nucleotides: 8. In germline, CDR1 is MDHEN, CDR2 SYDVKM. The CDR3 totals 15 residues.

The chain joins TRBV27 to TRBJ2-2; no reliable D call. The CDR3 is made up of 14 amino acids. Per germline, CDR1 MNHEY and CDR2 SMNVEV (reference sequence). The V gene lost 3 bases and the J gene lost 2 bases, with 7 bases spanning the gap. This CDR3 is CASSLGRNTGELFF. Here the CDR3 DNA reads TGTGCCAGCAGTTTGGGTAGAAACACCGGGGAGCTGTTTTTT.

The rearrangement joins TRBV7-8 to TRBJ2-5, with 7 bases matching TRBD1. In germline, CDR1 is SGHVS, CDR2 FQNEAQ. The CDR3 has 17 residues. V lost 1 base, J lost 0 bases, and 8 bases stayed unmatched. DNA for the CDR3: TGTGCCAGCAGCTTAGGCTTTTTTGGGACAGACCAAGAGACCCAGTACTTC. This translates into CASSLGFFGTDQETQYF.

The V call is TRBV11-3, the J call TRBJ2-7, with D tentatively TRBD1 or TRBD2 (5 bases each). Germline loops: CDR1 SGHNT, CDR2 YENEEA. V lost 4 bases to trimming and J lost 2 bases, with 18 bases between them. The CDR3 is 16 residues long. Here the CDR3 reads CASSSPRDALTYEQYF. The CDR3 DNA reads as TGTGCCAGCAGCTCTCCCCGGGACGCCTTAACCTACGAGCAGTACTTC.

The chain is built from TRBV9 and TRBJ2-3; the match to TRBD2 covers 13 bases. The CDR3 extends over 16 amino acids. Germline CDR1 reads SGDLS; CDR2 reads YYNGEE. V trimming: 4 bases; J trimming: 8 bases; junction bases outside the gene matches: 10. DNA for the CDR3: TGTGCCAGCAGCACCAGGACTAGCGGGAGTTCTGTTACGCAGTATTTT. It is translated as CASSTRTSGSSVTQYF.